Sequencing of this TCR beta chain was carried out in a study of blood T cell repertoires in COVID-19. Study at large: Samples of COVID-19 (acute and convalescent) were obtained from the United States, Italy and Spain. The analysed material was cDNA or gDNA that came from T cells, B-cell-depleted T cells, or PBMCs.

The CDR3 covers 15 residues. Germline-derived CDR1 and CDR2 are SGHNT and YYREEE (reference sequence). The J segment lost 3 bases and the V segment lost 0 bases, leaving 4 bases of the junction unmatched. As processed by the authors: The assay estimated nucleated cells by amplifying reference gene primers. The data were produced by immunoSEQ multiplex PCR, yet TCRdb's version contains in-frame clones alone and is incomplete. Clonal size and the V and J genes are those of that table, whereas D and trimming came from the DNA. The data contain more than 95,000 clones, 70% to 80% of them singletons. V and J are TRBV5-4 and TRBJ2-7; 9 nucleotides line up with TRBD1. The sample was peripheral blood. The TCR sequence derives from a man in his fifties with acute or convalescent COVID-19. The CDR3 bases are TGTGCCAGCAGCTTGGGACAGGGGGATGTCTACGAGCAGTACTTC. This encodes CASSLGQGDVYEQYF.